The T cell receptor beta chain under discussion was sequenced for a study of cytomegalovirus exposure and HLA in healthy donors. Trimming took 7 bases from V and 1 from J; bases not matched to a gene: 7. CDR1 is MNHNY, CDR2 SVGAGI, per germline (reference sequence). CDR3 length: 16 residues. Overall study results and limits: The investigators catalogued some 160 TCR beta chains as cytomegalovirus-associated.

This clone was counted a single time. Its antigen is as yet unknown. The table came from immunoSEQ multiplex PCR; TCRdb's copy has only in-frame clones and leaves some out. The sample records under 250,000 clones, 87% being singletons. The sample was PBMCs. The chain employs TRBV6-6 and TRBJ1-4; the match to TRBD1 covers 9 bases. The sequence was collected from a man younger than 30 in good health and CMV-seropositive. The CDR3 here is CASKKTGGGTNEKLFF. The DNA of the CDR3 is TGTGCCAGCAAGAAAACAGGGGGCGGAACTAATGAAAAACTGTTTTTT.